Given below is one T cell receptor (beta chain) in context. Its antigen is not identified. The data derive from a study of cytomegalovirus exposure and HLA in healthy donors. Primers included in the PCR were 60 Vbeta and 13 Jbeta primers. Using immunoSEQ multiplex PCR, the repertoire was profiled, and TCRdb retains in-frame clones only, with some absent. The sample records about 170,000 clones, 75% to 90% being singletons. Study-level findings and limits: A later analysis showed that HLA-associated TCR beta chains had undergone more clonal expansion than equally common others. Earlier analysis found most TCR beta V segments productive about 87% or about 30% of the time.

The germline CDR1 and CDR2 sequences are SGHRS and YFSETQ. V was clipped by 4 bases and J by 5 bases; unmatched bases: 12. CDR3 length equals 18 residues. Input material: PBMCs. This chain uses TRBV5-1 with TRBJ2-5; 15 positions match TRBD2. This TCR was recovered from a woman in her fifties or sixties in good health and CMV-seropositive. The CDR3 DNA sequence: TGCGCCAGCAGCCAAACAAGGACTAGCGGGGGGGTTCGGGAGACCCAGTACTTC. It specifies CASSQTRTSGGVRETQYF.